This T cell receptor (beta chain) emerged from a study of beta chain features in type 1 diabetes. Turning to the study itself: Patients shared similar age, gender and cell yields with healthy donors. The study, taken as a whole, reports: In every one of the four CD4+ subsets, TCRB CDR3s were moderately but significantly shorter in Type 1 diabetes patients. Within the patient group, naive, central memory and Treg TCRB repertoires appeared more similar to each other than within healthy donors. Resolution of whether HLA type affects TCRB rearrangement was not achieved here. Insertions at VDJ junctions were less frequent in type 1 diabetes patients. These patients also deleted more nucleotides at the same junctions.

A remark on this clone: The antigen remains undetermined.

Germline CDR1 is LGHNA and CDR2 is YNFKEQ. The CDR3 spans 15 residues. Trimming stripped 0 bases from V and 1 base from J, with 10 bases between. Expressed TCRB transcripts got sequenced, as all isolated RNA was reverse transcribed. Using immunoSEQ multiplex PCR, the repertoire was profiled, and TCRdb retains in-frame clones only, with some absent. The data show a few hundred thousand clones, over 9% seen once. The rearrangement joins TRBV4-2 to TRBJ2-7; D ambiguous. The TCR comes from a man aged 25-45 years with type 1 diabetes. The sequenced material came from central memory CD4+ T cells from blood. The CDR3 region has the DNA TGTGCCAGCAGCCAAGAGGGATTCGCATCCTACGAGCAGTACTTC. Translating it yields CASSQEGFASYEQYF.